The clone carrying this TCR beta chain occurred many times. TCRdb used MiXCR to reprocess the RACE reads, holding one entry per CDR3 protein. The sample contains around 82,000 distinct CDR3 sequences, less than 8.5% of which appear only once. The sample belongs to a study of human T cells and chemical hapten exposure. Documented time point: patch test 2, 6 weeks after DPC sensitization. The treatment here: therapeutic diphenylcyclopropenone sensitization with weekly scalp DPC. The material sequenced was whole blood, taken in connection with sensitization to the hapten diphenylcyclopropenone (DPC). The source of this sequence is a woman aged 25 to 39 with alopecia areata. Some clones in this sample may be carry-over from other donors' samples.

This CDR3 is CASSFGPPGTGSYEQYF. The CDR3 DNA follows: TGTGCCAGCAGTTTCGGCCCACCCGGGACAGGCAGCTACGAGCAGTACTTC. V is TRBV12-3 or TRBV12-4 and J is TRBJ2-7; 8 nucleotides align to TRBD1. Losses at the gene ends were 3 bases for V and 3 bases for J; bases not matched to a gene: 13. This CDR3 comprises 17 residues.